This is a list of T cell receptor beta chains from one sample in a study of cytotoxic CD8 clonotypes in ibrutinib-treated CLL. The assay was immunoSEQ multiplex PCR, and TCRdb's table has in-frame clones only and misses some. The sample gives about 86,000 clones, 70% to 90% of which show up once; 5.4% is in the top ten. This sample comprised PBMCs, obtained before ibrutinib treatment. Every receptor here comes from a human donor with chronic lymphocytic leukemia. The CDR3 runs from the conserved cysteine through the conserved F or W. D genes are given only for firm matches. A row's size may be missing; if present it is once, few, many or a size class.

clone size	J gene	D gene	V gene	CDR3 DNA	CDR3 protein
many	TRBJ1-4	.	TRBV18	TGTGCCAGCTCAAAGACTGTTAGGGAAAAACTGTTTTTT	CASSKTVREKLFF
.	TRBJ2-7	.	TRBV6-1	TGTGCCAGCAGTGAAGGGTCAGGAGGGGTCTACGAGCAGTACTTC	CASSEGSGGVYEQYF
.	TRBJ2-2	TRBD2	TRBV2	TGTGCCAGCACCCCGTACCCCCGACTAGCGGCTACCTACACCGGGGAGCTGTTTTTT	CASTPYPRLAATYTGELFF
.	TRBJ2-7	TRBD2	TRBV5-1	TGCGCCAGCAGCTTGTTGATTTCTAGCGGGAGTTACGAGCAGTACTTC	CASSLLISSGSYEQYF
.	TRBJ2-2	.	TRBV30	TGTGCCTGGAGCCTCCGGGCAAAAGGGACCGGGGAGCTGTTTTTT	CAWSLRAKGTGELFF
.	TRBJ1-5	TRBD1	TRBV5-4	TGTGCCAGCAGCTTTACCGGGACAGGGGAAGTTAGCAATCAGCCCCAGCATTTT	CASSFTGTGEVSNQPQHF
.	TRBJ1-3	TRBD1	TRBV18	TGTGCCAGCTCACAACAGGGGGCTGGAGGAAACACCATATATTTT	CASSQQGAGGNTIYF
.	TRBJ2-1	.	TRBV10-3	TGTGCCATCAGTGAGTCTCTAGCGAGAAGCTCCTACAATGAGCAGTTCTTC	CAISESLARSSYNEQFF
.	TRBJ1-5	.	TRBV28	TGTGCCAGCAGGTCTCGGTTGGGGGAGAATCAGCCCCAGCATTTT	CASRSRLGENQPQHF
.	TRBJ2-1	.	TRBV7-8	TGTGCCAGCAGCTTATTAAGGACAGCCTACAATGAGCAGTTCTTC	CASSLLRTAYNEQFF
.	TRBJ2-7	.	TRBV28	TGTGCCAGCAGTTTATCATCCGGGACCCCATCCTACGAGCAGTACTTC	CASSLSSGTPSYEQYF
.	TRBJ1-6	.	TRBV6-5	TGTGCCAGCAGTTACCAGGGGACACCCCTCCACTTT	CASSYQGTPLHF
few	TRBJ2-3	.	TRBV5-1	TGCGCCAGCAGCACCCGGACTACGGGGGCAGATACGCAGTATTTT	CASSTRTTGADTQYF
.	TRBJ2-7	.	TRBV21-1	TGTGCCAGCAGCAAAGGCGGGACGAGAGCATCATCCTACGAGCAGTACTTC	CASSKGGTRASSYEQYF
.	TRBJ2-1	TRBD2	TRBV11-1	TGTGCCAGCAGCCGGGGACTAGCGGGATTTGGTGAGCAGTTCTTC	CASSRGLAGFGEQFF
.	TRBJ2-7	.	TRBV5-4	TGTGCCAGCAGCTTGTCACAGCTCTCCTACGAGCAGTACTTC	CASSLSQLSYEQYF
.	TRBJ1-5	TRBD1	TRBV19	TGTGCCAGTAGTATAGAAAGGGACAGGGGGGCCTACAATCAGCCCCAGCATTTT	CASSIERDRGAYNQPQHF
.	TRBJ2-7	.	TRBV28	TGTGCCAGCAGTTTATTGGGGACACCGGTCGACGAGCAGTACTTC	CASSLLGTPVDEQYF
.	TRBJ2-3	TRBD2	TRBV9	TGTGCCAGCAGCGTACAGGGACCCCTACTAGCGGGAGATACGCAGTATTTT	CASSVQGPLLAGDTQYF
.	TRBJ1-1	TRBD1	TRBV30	TGTGCCTGGAGAAGGGGCCTGACAGGGCTAGGAACTGAAGCTTTCTTT	CAWRRGLTGLGTEAFF
.	TRBJ2-1	TRBD2	TRBV10-1	TGCGCCAGAAGACTAGCGGGCCCCAATGAGCAGTTCTTC	CARRLAGPNEQFF
few	TRBJ2-7	.	TRBV9	TGTGCCAGCAGCGTAGCGAGCGGGCCAACCTACGAGCAGTACTTC	CASSVASGPTYEQYF
.	TRBJ2-7	TRBD1	TRBV2	TGTGCCACGCAAAGGGGGACAGAGTCCTACGAGCAGTACTTC	CATQRGTESYEQYF
.	TRBJ2-5	TRBD2	TRBV11-3	TGTGCCAGCAGCTTAGGCCTAGCGGGAGTGTCGGAGACCCAGTACTTC	CASSLGLAGVSETQYF
few	TRBJ1-5	.	TRBV7-2	TGTGCCAGCAGCTTAGATAACAGATTTAGCAATCAGCCCCAGCATTTT	CASSLDNRFSNQPQHF
once	TRBJ2-1	TRBD2	TRBV9	TGTGCCAGCAGCCCGGGACTAGGGGCCTACAATGAGCAGTTCTTC	CASSPGLGAYNEQFF
.	TRBJ1-2	.	TRBV4-2	TGTGCCAGCAGCCAAGATCTTTCTAGAAGTCTGCTGGGTGGCTACACCTTC	CASSQDLSRSLLGGYTF
.	TRBJ1-1	.	TRBV7-2	TGTGCCAGCAGCTTCTTCGGGACTGAAGCTTTCTTT	CASSFFGTEAFF
.	TRBJ2-1	TRBD2	TRBV6-1	TGTGCCAGCAGGCGGGAGGGTTCCAATGAGCAGTTCTTC	CASRREGSNEQFF
.	TRBJ2-1	TRBD2	TRBV19	TGTGCCAGTAGTCGGACTAGCGGGAGTCTCGATGAGCAGTTCTTC	CASSRTSGSLDEQFF
.	TRBJ2-6	.	TRBV2	TGTGCCAGCAGTGATAGGCCCAAGCACCCTGGGGCCAACGTCCTGACTTTC	CASSDRPKHPGANVLTF
.	TRBJ1-2	.	TRBV19	TGTGCCAGTAGTAAACGCAATCCGGGAGACTATGGCTACACCTTC	CASSKRNPGDYGYTF
.	TRBJ2-3	.	TRBV7-2	TGTGCCAGCAGCTTAGTTAGTGCCCCGGGGAGCACAGATACGCAGTATTTT	CASSLVSAPGSTDTQYF
.	TRBJ2-2	.	TRBV19	TGTGCCAGTAGTACCCCCTACGCCCTTTCCGCCGGGGAGCTGTTTTTT	CASSTPYALSAGELFF
.	TRBJ2-3	TRBD2	TRBV5-6	TGTGCCAGCAGCTTGGGACTAGCGGGTGATACGCAGTATTTT	CASSLGLAGDTQYF
.	TRBJ2-3	.	TRBV27	TGTGCCAGCAGCCAACGTACTCTAGCGGAGGGGGGAGATACGCAGTATTTT	CASSQRTLAEGGDTQYF
.	TRBJ2-7	.	TRBV27	TGTGCCAGCAGTTTAGTAGGAGGGCACGAGCAGTACTTC	CASSLVGGHEQYF
once	TRBJ2-3	.	TRBV18	TGTGCCAGCTCACCGTCCCGAGATACGCAGTATTTT	CASSPSRDTQYF
.	TRBJ2-1	TRBD1	TRBV11-2	TGTGCCAGCAGCAAAGCCGGGACAGGGGGCCTTAAAACTTACAATGAGCAGTTCTTC	CASSKAGTGGLKTYNEQFF
.	TRBJ1-2	.	TRBV27	TGTGCCAGCAGTTTAAGGGGGGGCCCCGCTACAAACTATGGCTACACCTTC	CASSLRGGPATNYGYTF
.	TRBJ2-2	.	TRBV9	TGTGCCAGCAGCGTAGGTCCAGCCGCGAACACCGGGGAGCTGTTTTTT	CASSVGPAANTGELFF
few	TRBJ2-2	.	TRBV29-1	TGCAGCGTTGAAGGTTGGCGAGTCCCCGGGGAGCTGTTTTTT	CSVEGWRVPGELFF
.	TRBJ1-2	.	TRBV5-1	TGCGCCAGCAGGGACGAGCCATATGGCTACACCTTC	CASRDEPYGYTF
.	TRBJ2-3	.	TRBV7-2	TGTGCCAGCAGCTTAGCAAGTGGAGGGGCCTTTTATATAGATACGCAGTATTTT	CASSLASGGAFYIDTQYF
few	TRBJ1-3	.	TRBV7-2	TGTGCCAGCAGCAGGGTGGCGGACGCCCGGACTGGAAACACCATATATTTT	CASSRVADARTGNTIYF
once	TRBJ2-2	.	TRBV2	TGTGCCAGCAGTGAATCCCCGGGGAGCGGGGAGCTGTTTTTT	CASSESPGSGELFF
.	TRBJ1-1	.	TRBV6-6	TGTGCCAGCAGTTACTCCGGTCTCGCGGCCACTGAAGCTTTCTTT	CASSYSGLAATEAFF
.	TRBJ2-7	.	TRBV29-1	TGCAGCGTTGGGTCACATCGAATATACGAGCAGTACTTC	CSVGSHRIYEQYF